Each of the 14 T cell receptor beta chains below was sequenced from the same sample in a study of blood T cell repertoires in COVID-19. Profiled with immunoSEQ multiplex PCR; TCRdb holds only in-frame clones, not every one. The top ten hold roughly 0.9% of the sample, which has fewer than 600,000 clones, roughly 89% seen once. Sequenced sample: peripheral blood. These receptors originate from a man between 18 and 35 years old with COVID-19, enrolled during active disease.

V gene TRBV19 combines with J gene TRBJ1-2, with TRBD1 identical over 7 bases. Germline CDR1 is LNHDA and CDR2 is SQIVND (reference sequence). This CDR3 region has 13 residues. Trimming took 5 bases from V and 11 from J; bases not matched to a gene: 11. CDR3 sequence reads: CASSSTYRGRYTF. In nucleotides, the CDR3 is TGTGCCAGTAGTTCAACTTACAGGGGTCGTTACACCTTC.

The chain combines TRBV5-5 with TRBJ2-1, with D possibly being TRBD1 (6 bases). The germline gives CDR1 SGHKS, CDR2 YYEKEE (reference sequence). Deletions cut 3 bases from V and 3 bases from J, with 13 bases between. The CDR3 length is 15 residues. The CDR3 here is CASSSSGEYYNEQFF. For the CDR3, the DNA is TGTGCCAGCAGCTCCTCAGGGGAATACTACAATGAGCAGTTCTTC.

The CDR3 sequence: CASSLALAGIGYEQFF. Here the CDR3 DNA reads TGTGCCAGCAGCTTAGCTCTAGCGGGAATCGGGTATGAGCAGTTCTTC. The chain is built from TRBV7-9 and TRBJ2-1, with 9 bases lining up with TRBD2. The V and J ends lost 0 bases and 8 bases, in that order; junction bases with no gene match: 8. Germline values: CDR1 SEHNR, CDR2 FQNEAQ (reference sequence). This CDR3 spans 16 amino acids.

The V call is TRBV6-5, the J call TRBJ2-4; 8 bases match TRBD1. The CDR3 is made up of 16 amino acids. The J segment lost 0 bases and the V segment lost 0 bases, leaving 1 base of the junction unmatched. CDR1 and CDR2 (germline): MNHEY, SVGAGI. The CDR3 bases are TGTGCCAGCAGTTACTCGGGACAGGTAGCCAAAAACATTCAGTACTTC. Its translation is CASSYSGQVAKNIQYF.

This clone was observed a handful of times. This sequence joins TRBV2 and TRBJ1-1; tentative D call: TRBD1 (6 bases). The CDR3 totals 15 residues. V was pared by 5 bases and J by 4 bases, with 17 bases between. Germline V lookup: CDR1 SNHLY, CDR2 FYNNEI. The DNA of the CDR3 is TGTGCCAGCAGTAACAGGGAGTGGGGTGGCACTGAAGCTTTCTTT. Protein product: CASSNREWGGTEAFF.

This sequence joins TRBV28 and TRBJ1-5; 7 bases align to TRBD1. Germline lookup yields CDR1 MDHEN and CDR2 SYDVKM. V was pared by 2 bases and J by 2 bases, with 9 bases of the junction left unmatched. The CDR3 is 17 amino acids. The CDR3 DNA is TGTGCCAGCAGTTTAACCCTGAGACAGGGTGGCAATCAGCCCCAGCATTTT. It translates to CASSLTLRQGGNQPQHF.

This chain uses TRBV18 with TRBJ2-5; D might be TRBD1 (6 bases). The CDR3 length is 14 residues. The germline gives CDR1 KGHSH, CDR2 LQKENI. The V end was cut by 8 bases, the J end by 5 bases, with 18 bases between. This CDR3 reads CASRGDGGGETQYF. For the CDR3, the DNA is TGTGCCAGCAGAGGGGACGGTGGGGGCGAGACCCAGTACTTC.

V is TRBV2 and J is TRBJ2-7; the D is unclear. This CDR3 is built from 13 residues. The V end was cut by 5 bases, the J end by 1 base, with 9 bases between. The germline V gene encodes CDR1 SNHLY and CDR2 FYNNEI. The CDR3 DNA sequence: TGTGCCAGCAGTAACGACTTTTCCTACGAGCAGTACTTC. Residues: CASSNDFSYEQYF.

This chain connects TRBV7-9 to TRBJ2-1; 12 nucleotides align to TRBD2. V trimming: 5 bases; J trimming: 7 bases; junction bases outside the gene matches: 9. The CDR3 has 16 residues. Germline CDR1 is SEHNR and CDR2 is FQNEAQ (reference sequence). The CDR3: CASSPRTSGIWNEQFF. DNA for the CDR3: TGTGCCAGCAGCCCTCGGACTAGCGGGATTTGGAATGAGCAGTTCTTC.

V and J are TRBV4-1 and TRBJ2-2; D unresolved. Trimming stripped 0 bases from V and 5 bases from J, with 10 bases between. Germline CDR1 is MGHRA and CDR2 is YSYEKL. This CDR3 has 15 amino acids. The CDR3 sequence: CASSQEVQTTGELFF. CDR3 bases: TGCGCCAGCAGCCAAGAGGTTCAAACAACCGGGGAGCTGTTTTTT.

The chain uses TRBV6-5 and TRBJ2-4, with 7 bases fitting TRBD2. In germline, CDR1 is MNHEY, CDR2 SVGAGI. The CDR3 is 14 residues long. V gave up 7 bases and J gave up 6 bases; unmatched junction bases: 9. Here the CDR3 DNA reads TGTGCCAGCATCATGGGAGGGCCGTTAAACATTCAGTACTTC. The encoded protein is CASIMGGPLNIQYF.

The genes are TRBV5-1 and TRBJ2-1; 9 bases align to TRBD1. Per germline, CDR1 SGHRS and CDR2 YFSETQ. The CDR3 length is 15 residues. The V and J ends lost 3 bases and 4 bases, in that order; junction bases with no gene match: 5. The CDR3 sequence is CASSSGQGTYNEQFF. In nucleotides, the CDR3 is TGCGCCAGCAGCTCGGGACAGGGTACGTACAATGAGCAGTTCTTC.

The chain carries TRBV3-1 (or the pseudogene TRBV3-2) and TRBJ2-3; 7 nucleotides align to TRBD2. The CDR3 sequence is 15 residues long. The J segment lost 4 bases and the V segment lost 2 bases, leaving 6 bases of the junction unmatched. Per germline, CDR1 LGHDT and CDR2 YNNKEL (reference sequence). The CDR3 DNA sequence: TGTGCCAGCAGCCAACGGGGGAGGGCTTCAGATACGCAGTATTTT. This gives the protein CASSQRGRASDTQYF.

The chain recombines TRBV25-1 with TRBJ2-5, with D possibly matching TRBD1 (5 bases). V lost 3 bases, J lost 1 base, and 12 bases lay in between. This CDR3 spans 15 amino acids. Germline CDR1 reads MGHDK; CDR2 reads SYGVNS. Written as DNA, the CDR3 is TGTGCCAGCAGTGATCCGGAGACAGCCCAAGAGACCCAGTACTTC. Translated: CASSDPETAQETQYF.